This T cell receptor (beta chain) stems from a study of blood T cell repertoires in COVID-19. At the level of the study: Samples of COVID-19 (acute and convalescent) were obtained from the United States, Italy and Spain. Sample material is recorded as cDNA or gDNA derived from T cells, B-cell-depleted T cells, or PBMCs.

CDR3 length: 16 residues. The V gene's germline CDR1 is KGHSH and CDR2 LQKENI. Trimming shortened V by 2 bases and J by 3 bases, and 13 bases separated the two germline ends. The Seattle patients, enrolled during active infection, were followed longitudinally. Authors' processing steps: How many nucleated cells were present was estimated from reference gene primer amplification. Profiled with immunoSEQ multiplex PCR; TCRdb holds only in-frame clones, not every one. Clone size and the V and J calls come from that table; the DNA yielded D and trimming. The table records 200,000 to 300,000 clones, around 86% of them present only once.

The clonotype comes from a woman aged 55-70 years with COVID-19, enrolled during active disease. V is TRBV18 and J is TRBJ2-2; TRBD1 might be the D (5 bases). Specimen: peripheral blood. CDR3 loop: CASSPTRRDYTGELFF. CDR3 nucleotides: TGTGCCAGCTCACCAACCCGCAGGGATTACACCGGGGAGCTGTTTTTT.